This TCR beta chain was sequenced during a study of shared clonotypes between healthy human individuals. Across the whole study: The donor group consisted of a couple of women and a few men, aged 18 to 49. Regarding the study as a whole: Larger richness was generally estimated for naive than memory subsets.

With respect to this clone: As yet, its antigen is unknown.

V dropped 2 bases and J dropped 4; count of bases not matched to a gene: 14. The germline CDR1 and CDR2 sequences are SEHNR and FQNEAQ (reference sequence). This CDR3 spans 18 amino acids. In the authors' workflow: Filtering of immunoSEQ junctional sequences could not match full-length read filtering. This table comes from immunoSEQ multiplex PCR, and its TCRdb copy is limited to in-frame clones, with some not included. The V and J calls and the clone size are those of that table, but D and trimming were determined from the DNA. The sample yields approximately 2,000,000 clones, 90% to 95% seen once. Naive CD8 cells were CD45RO-negative, positively selected for CCR7, excluding terminally differentiated effector memory CD45RA+ cells.

This chain connects TRBV7-9 to TRBJ2-5, with 9 bases that match TRBD2. This TCR derives from a man aged 18 to 30 in good health. Some clones in this sample may be carry-over from other donors' samples. Material: naive CD8+ T cells from PBMCs. The CDR3 sequence: CASSLIVIAGVVGETQYF. CDR3 nucleotides: TGTGCCAGCAGCTTAATAGTTATAGCGGGAGTAGTCGGAGAGACCCAGTACTTC.